This T cell receptor beta chain was found in a study of blood T cell repertoires in COVID-19. The V end lost 4 bases, the J end lost 7 bases, and 14 bases lay between the germline ends. From germline, CDR1 is MNHEY and CDR2 SVGAGI. This CDR3 spans 13 amino acids. Per the study methods: How many nucleated cells were present was estimated from reference gene primer amplification. This table comes from immunoSEQ multiplex PCR, and its TCRdb copy is limited to in-frame clones, with some not included. V and J calls and clone size are those listed in that table; D and trimming were worked out from the DNA. The sample includes fewer than 300,000 clones, around 85% of them seen just once. The age range of participants was about 18 to 89 years, with residence in about two dozen US areas. Participants' own reports of clinical history determined their cohort assignment. Recovered status applied to Cohort 3 donors who had two consecutive negative PCRs. It also applied to those with clearance or with symptom resolution.

This chain uses TRBV6-5 with TRBJ2-7, with D hard to call. Source material: PBMCs or T cells enriched from blood (not recorded which). The receptor was isolated from a woman in her forties or fifties who had recovered from COVID-19. The CDR3 loop is CASSFGTGWEQYF. In nucleotides, the CDR3 is TGTGCCAGCAGTTTCGGCACCGGGTGGGAGCAGTACTTC.